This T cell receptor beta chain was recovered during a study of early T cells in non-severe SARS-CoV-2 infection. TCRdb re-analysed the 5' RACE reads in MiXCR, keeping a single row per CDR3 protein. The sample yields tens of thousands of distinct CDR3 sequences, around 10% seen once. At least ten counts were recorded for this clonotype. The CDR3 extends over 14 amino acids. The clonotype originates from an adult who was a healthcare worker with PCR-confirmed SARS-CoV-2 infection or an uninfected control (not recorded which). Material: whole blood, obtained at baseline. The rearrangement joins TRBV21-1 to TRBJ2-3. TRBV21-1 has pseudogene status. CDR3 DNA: TGTGCCAGCACCACGGACGGGTGTACAGATACGCAGTATTTT. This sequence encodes CASTTDGCTDTQYF.